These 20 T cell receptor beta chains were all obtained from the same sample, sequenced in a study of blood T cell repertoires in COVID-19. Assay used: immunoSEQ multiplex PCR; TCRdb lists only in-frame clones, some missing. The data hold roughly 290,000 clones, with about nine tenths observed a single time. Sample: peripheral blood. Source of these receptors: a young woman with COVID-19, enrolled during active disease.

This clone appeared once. The CDR3 loop is CATSDPRTGRNEQFF. The CDR3 coding sequence is TGTGCCACCAGTGATCCCCGGACAGGGAGGAATGAGCAGTTCTTC. This chain connects TRBV24-1 to TRBJ2-1, with 8 bases that match TRBD1. The CDR3 totals 15 residues. Germline CDR1 is KGHDR and CDR2 is SFDVKD. The V and J ends lost 3 bases and 7 bases, in that order; junction bases with no gene match: 7.

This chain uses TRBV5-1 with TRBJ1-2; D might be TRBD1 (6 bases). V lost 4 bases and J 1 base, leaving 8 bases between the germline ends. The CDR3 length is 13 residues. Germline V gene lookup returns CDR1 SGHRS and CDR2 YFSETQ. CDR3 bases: TGCGCCAGCAGCAGACAGGTTAACTATGGCTACACCTTC. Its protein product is CASSRQVNYGYTF. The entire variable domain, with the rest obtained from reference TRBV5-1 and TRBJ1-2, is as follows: KAGVTQTPRYLIKTRGQQVTLSCSPISGHRSVSWYQQTPGQGLQFLFEYFSETQRNKGNFPGRFSGRQFSNSRSEMNVSTLELGDSALYLCASSRQVNYGYTFGSGTRLTVV.

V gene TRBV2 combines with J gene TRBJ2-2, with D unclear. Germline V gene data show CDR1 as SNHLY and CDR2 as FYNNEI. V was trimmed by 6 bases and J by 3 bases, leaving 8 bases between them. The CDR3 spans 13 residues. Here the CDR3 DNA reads TGTGCCAGCAGGGGCTACTACACCGGGGAGCTGTTTTTT. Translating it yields CASRGYYTGELFF.

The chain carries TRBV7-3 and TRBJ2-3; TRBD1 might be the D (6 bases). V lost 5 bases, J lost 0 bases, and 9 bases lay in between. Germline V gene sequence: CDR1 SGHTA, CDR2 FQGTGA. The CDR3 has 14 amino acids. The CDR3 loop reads CASSLGHSTDTQYF. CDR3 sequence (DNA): TGTGCCAGCAGCCTGGGACATAGCACAGATACGCAGTATTTT.

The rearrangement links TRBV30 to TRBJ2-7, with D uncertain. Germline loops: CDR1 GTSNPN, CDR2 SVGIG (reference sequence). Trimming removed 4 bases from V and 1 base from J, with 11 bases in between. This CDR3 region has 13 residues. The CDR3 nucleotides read TGTGCCTGGAAACAAAGTTATTCCTACGAGCAGTACTTC. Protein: CAWKQSYSYEQYF.

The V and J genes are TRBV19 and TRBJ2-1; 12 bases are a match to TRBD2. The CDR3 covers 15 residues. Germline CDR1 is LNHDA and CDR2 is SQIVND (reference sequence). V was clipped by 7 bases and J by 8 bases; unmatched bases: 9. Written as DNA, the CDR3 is TGTGCCAGTACCCCTCTAGCGGGAGGGGTCTATGAGCAGTTCTTC. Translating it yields CASTPLAGGVYEQFF.

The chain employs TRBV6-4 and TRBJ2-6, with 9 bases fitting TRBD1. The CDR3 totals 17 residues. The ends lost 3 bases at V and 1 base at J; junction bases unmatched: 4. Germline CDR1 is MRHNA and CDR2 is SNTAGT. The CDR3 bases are TGTGCCAGCAGTGAGGGGACAGGGTGGTCTGGGGCCAACGTCCTGACTTTC. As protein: CASSEGTGWSGANVLTF.

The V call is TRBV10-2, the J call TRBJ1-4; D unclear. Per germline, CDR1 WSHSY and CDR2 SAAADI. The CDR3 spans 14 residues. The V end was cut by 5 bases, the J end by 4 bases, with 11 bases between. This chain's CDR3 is CASSLGARNEKLFF. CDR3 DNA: TGCGCCAGCAGTCTGGGCGCCCGTAATGAAAAACTGTTTTTT.

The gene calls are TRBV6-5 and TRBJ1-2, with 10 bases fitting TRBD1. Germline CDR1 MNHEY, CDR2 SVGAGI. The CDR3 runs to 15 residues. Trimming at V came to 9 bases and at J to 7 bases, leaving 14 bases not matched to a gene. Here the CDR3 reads CASLSWGTGELGYTF. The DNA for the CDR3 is TGTGCCAGTCTTTCATGGGGGACAGGGGAGCTTGGCTACACCTTC.

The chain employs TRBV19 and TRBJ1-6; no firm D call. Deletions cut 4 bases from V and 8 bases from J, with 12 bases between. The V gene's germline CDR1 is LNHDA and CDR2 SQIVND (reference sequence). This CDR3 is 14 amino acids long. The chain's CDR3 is CASSTAKADSPLHF. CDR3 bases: TGTGCCAGTAGTACGGCCAAAGCGGATTCACCCCTCCACTTT.

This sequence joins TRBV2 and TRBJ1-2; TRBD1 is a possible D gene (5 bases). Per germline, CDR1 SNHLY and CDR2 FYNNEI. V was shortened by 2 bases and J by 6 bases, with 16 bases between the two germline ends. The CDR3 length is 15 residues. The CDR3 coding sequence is TGTGCCAGCAGTGAACAGGGTATCATCACGGATGGCTACACCTTC. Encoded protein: CASSEQGIITDGYTF. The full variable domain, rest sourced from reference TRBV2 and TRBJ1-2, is EPEVTQTPSHQVTQMGQEVILRCVPISNHLYFYWYRQILGQKVEFLVSFYNNEISEKSEIFDDQFSVERPDGSNFTLKIRSTKLEDSAMYFCASSEQGIITDGYTFGSGTRLTVV.

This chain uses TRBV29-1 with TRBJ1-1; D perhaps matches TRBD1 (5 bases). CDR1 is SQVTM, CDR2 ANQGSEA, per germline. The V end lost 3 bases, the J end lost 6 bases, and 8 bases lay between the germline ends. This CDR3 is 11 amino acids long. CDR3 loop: CSVEQGPEAFF. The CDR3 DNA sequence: TGCAGCGTTGAGCAGGGTCCTGAAGCTTTCTTT.

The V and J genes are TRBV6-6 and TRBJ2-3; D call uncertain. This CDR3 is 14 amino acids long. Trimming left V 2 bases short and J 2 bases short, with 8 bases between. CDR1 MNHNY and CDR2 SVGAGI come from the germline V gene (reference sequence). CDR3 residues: CASSYQRHTDTQYF. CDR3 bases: TGTGCCAGCAGTTACCAGAGACACACAGATACGCAGTATTTT.

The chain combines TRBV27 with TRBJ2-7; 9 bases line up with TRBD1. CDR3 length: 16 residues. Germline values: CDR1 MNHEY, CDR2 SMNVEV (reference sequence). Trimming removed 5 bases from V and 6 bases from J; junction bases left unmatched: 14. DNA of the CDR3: TGTGCCAGCAGTACACCGACAGGGGGGTTAGGCGCCGAGCAGTACTTC. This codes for CASSTPTGGLGAEQYF.

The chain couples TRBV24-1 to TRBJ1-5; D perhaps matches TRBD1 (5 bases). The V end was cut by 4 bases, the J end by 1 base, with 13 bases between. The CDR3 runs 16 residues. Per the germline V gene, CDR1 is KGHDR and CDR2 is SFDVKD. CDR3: CATSDRGTDSNQPQHF. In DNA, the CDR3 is TGTGCCACCAGTGACCGCGGGACGGACAGCAATCAGCCCCAGCATTTT.

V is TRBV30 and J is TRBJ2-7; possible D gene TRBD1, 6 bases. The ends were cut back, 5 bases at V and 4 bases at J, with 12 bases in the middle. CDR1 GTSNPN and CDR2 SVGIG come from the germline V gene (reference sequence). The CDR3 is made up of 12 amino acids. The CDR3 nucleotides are TGTGCCTGGGGGACACAGCTTTACGAGCAGTACTTC. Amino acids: CAWGTQLYEQYF.

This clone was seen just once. The CDR3: CASSLAMGADTQYF. CDR3 DNA: TGTGCCAGCAGCTTAGCGATGGGCGCAGATACGCAGTATTTT. The rearrangement uses TRBV7-6 and TRBJ2-3; D unclear. The CDR3 totals 14 residues. Trimming stripped 0 bases from V and 4 bases from J, with 8 bases between. The germline gives CDR1 SGHVS, CDR2 FNYEAQ.

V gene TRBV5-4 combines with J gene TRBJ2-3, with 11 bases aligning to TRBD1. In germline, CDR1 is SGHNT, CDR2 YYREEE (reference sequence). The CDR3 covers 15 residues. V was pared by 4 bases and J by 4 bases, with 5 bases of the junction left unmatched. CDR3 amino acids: CASSQGQGVPDTQYF. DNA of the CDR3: TGTGCCAGCAGCCAGGGACAGGGGGTACCAGATACGCAGTATTTT.

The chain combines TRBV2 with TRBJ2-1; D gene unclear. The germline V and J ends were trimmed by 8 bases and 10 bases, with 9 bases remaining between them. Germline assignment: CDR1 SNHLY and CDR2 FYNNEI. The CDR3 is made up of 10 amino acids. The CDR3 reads CASSGEEQFF. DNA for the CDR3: TGTGCCAGCTCCGGAGAGGAGCAGTTCTTC.

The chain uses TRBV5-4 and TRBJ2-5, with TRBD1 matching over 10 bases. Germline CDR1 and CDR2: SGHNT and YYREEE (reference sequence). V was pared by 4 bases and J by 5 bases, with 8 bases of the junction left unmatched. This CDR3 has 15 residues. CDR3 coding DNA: TGTGCCAGCAGCACAGGGACAGGGGATAGGGAGACCCAGTACTTC. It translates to CASSTGTGDRETQYF.